Reported below is one T cell receptor (beta chain). This entry comes from a study of blood T cell repertoires in COVID-19. Study overall: Specimens from acute and convalescent COVID-19 originated in the United States, Italy and Spain. In each case, the material was cDNA or gDNA derived from T cells, B-cell-depleted T cells, or PBMCs.

V shed 7 bases and J 3 bases; nucleotides not matched to a gene: 20. This CDR3 has 19 residues. Germline V gives CDR1 LGHNT, CDR2 FRNRAP. Method: immunoSEQ multiplex PCR; TCRdb's copy keeps in-frame clones and lacks some. The sample holds more than 150,000 clones; nearly 80% are singletons and the top ten take roughly 14%. The chain combines TRBV12-5 with TRBJ1-1, with 10 bases aligning to TRBD1. The specimen was peripheral blood. The sequence came from a woman aged 80 or over with acute or convalescent COVID-19. The CDR3 nucleotides read TGTGCTAGTGCCAGCCGCGCAGCCGGGACAGGGGCCGGGGACACTGAAGCTTTCTTT. It translates to CASASRAAGTGAGDTEAFF.